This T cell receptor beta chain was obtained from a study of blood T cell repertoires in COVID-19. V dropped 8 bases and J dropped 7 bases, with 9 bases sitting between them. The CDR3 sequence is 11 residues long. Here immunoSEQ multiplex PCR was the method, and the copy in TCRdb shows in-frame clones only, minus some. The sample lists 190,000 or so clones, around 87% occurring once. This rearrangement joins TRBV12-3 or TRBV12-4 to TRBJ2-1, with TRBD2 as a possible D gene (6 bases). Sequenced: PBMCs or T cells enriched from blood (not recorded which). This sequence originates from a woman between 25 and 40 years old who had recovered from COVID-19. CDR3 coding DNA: TGTGCCAGCGTTGGGGGGAATGAGCAGTTCTTC. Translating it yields CASVGGNEQFF.